Listed here are 14 T cell receptor beta chains from one sample, sequenced in a study of tumor-infiltrating lymphocytes in primary liver carcinoma. Production of TCR beta cDNA used approximately 0.55 ug total RNA together with a constant-region primer. Amplification in three nested multiplex PCR rounds with slightly modified ARM-PCR gave rise to TCR beta libraries. The study ran its first two PCR rounds for about 11 cycles each, using TRBV1-TRBV30 forward primers and a C-beta reverse primer. In TCRdb, the multiplex PCR reads were re-called with MiXCR into one record per CDR3 protein. The table has 100,000 or so distinct CDR3 sequences, approximately 82% seen once. Starting material for RNA and DNA co-extraction consisted of roughly 17-31 mg of unsorted bulk tissue. Sequenced: liver tumor tissue from sampling region 3. The subset: tumor region T3, left-lateral pole. The origin of the receptors is a man between 40 and 49 years old with primary liver carcinoma and hepatitis B virus infection.

With regard to this clonotype: One end of the junction fails to match germline, which may point to a read error. The chain has TRBV4-2 and TRBJ1-2; the D gene is possibly TRBD1 (6 bases). Germline V lookup: CDR1 LGHNA, CDR2 YNFKEQ. This CDR3 region has 15 residues. The CDR3 DNA reads as TGTGCCAGAAGCCAGGGGACGGTCACTAACTATGGGTACACCTTC. Translating gives CARSQGTVTNYGYTF.

The genes are TRBV4-1 and TRBJ1-3; 8 bases agree with TRBD1. CDR1 and CDR2 from the germline V gene are MGHRA and YSYEKL. The CDR3 loop spans 15 amino acids. The V and J ends lost 6 bases and 14 bases, in that order; junction bases with no gene match: 18. The CDR3 spells CASSPTGGTGNSVYF. The CDR3 DNA is TGCGCCAGCAGTCCTACAGGGGGTACTGGAAACAGCGTATATTTT.

This clonotype was recorded once. A junction boundary mismatches the germline segment, possibly from a read error. The chain links TRBV29-1 to TRBJ1-2, with D unclear. Germline V gene sequence: CDR1 SQVTM, CDR2 ANQGSEA. The CDR3 runs 11 residues. Written as DNA, the CDR3 is TGCAGCGATAGGACTTTCTATGGTTACACCTTC. It codes for CSDRTFYGYTF.

On this clonotype: A read error may account for a junction end that differs from germline. This chain connects TRBV4-2 to TRBJ2-5; D ambiguous. This CDR3 has 12 amino acids. CDR1 and CDR2 (germline): LGHNA, YNFKEQ. CDR3 sequence (DNA): TGTGCCAGCAGCCAATTGAGAGAGACCCAATACTTC. As protein: CASSQLRETQYF.

Worth noting for this clonotype: An end of the junction differs from the germline gene, which may be a read error. The rearrangement links TRBV11-3 to TRBJ1-5; TRBD1 might be the D (5 bases). CDR1 and CDR2 from the germline V gene are SGHNT and YENEEA. This CDR3 is 15 amino acids long. The DNA for the CDR3 is TGTGCCAGCAGCTTAGGTCTGGGGGTGGCTCAGCCCCAGTTTTTT. Its translation: CASSLGLGVAQPQFF.

Notes on this clonotype: No conserved phenylalanine or tryptophan ends this CDR3, so it is likely a read error. CDR3 sequence reads: CASSECEGLGANTEAFS. The CDR3 DNA follows: TGTGCCAGCAGTGAATGTGAAGGGCTGGGGGCTAACACTGAAGCTTTCTCT. The chain carries TRBV6-1 and TRBJ1-1; a weak D match, TRBD1 (6 bases). The germline V gene encodes CDR1 MNHNS and CDR2 SASEGT. Trimming stripped 2 bases from V and 2 bases from J, with 18 bases between. The CDR3 has 17 amino acids.

This clonotype was seen at least ten times. V gene TRBV5-1 combines with J gene TRBJ2-1; 8 positions match TRBD2. Germline V gene lookup returns CDR1 SGHRS and CDR2 YFSETQ. The CDR3 has 14 residues. V was clipped by 4 bases and J by 4 bases; unmatched bases: 4. The CDR3: CASSAAGGYNEQFF. CDR3 bases: TGCGCCAGCAGCGCTGCGGGAGGTTACAATGAGCAGTTCTTC.

Comment on this clonotype: The junction differs from germline at one of its ends, possibly a read error. The chain carries TRBV6-4 and TRBJ2-3; 8 bases line up with TRBD2. There are 16 residues in the CDR3. Per the germline V gene, CDR1 is MRHNA and CDR2 is SNTAGT. CDR3 sequence reads: CASSESQSGSTDTQYF. The CDR3 DNA follows: TGTGCCAGCAGTGAGTCACAGAGCGGGAGCACAGATACGCAATATTTT.

A remark on this clonotype: With a much larger clone just one base away, this may be a read error. The genes are TRBV20-1 and TRBJ2-7; D possibly corresponds to TRBD2 (6 bases). V was clipped by 7 bases and J by 7 bases, with 17 bases between them. This CDR3 spans 12 amino acids. The germline gives CDR1 DFQATT, CDR2 SNEGSKA (reference sequence). The CDR3 DNA follows: TGCAGTGGTAGCGGCACTAAAGGGGAGCAGTACTTC. This encodes CSGSGTKGEQYF.

This clonotype was counted at least ten times. The chain combines TRBV4-1 with TRBJ1-6; 11 bases are a match to TRBD1. CDR3 length: 17 residues. Germline assignment: CDR1 MGHRA and CDR2 YSYEKL. The ends lost 3 bases at V and 7 bases at J; junction bases unmatched: 8. This CDR3 reads CASSQDRGRSMNSPLHF. In DNA form, the CDR3 reads TGCGCCAGCAGCCAGGACAGGGGGCGGTCTATGAATTCACCCCTCCACTTT.

This clonotype has only a few counts. This sequence may be a read error, since a much larger clone differs from it by one base. The chain links TRBV11-2 to TRBJ2-3; 10 bases are a match to TRBD2. This CDR3 has 18 amino acids. CDR1 is SGHAT, CDR2 FQNNGV, per germline. The CDR3 sequence: CASSSLGLAGASPDMQYF. The CDR3 DNA sequence: TGTGCCAGCAGCTCCTTGGGGCTAGCGGGAGCTAGCCCAGATATGCAGTATTTT.

This clonotype was recorded many times. The chain combines TRBV6-5 with TRBJ2-7, with a tentative D call TRBD1 (6 bases). Trimming removed 6 bases from V and 2 bases from J, with 14 bases in between. The germline V gene encodes CDR1 MNHEY and CDR2 SVGAGI. The CDR3 consists of 14 residues. CDR3 sequence reads: CASSRSGQAYEQYF. The CDR3 DNA sequence: TGTGCCAGCAGCCGGTCGGGACAAGCCTACGAGCAGTACTTC.

At least ten counts were recorded for this clonotype. The chain couples TRBV5-1 to TRBJ2-3, with D perhaps TRBD2 (5 bases). CDR1 and CDR2 (germline): SGHRS, YFSETQ. The CDR3 has 15 residues. The V gene lost 6 bases and the J gene lost 0 bases, with 14 bases spanning the gap. The CDR3: CASTPADPSTDTQYF. The CDR3 nucleotides are TGCGCCAGCACCCCAGCGGACCCTAGCACAGATACGCAGTATTTT.

V is TRBV7-8 and J is TRBJ2-3, with no clear D. V was shortened by 8 bases and J by 8 bases, with 20 bases between the two germline ends. CDR3 length: 14 residues. The germline V gene has CDR1 SGHVS and CDR2 FQNEAQ. In DNA, the CDR3 is TGTGCCAGCGGCTCCGACTGGTACGAGGCTACGCAGTATTTT. Translating gives CASGSDWYEATQYF.